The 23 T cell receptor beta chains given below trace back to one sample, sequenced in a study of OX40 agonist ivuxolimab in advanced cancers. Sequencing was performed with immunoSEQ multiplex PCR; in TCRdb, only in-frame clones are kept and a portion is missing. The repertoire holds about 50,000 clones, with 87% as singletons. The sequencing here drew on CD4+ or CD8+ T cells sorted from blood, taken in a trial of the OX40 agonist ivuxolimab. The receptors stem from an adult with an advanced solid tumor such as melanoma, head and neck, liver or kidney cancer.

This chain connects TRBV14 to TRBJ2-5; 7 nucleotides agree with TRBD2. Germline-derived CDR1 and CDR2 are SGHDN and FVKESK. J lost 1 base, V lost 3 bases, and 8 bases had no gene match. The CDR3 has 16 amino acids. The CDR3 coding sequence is TGTGCCAGCAGCCAGACTAGCTTATTATTCCAAGAGACCCAGTACTTC. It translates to CASSQTSLLFQETQYF.

The CDR3 reads CASSSPPGTGKLFF. The CDR3 DNA reads TGTGCCAGCAGCTCCCCTCCGGGGACGGGCAAACTGTTTTTT. This chain connects TRBV11-2 to TRBJ1-4, with a tentative D call TRBD1 (5 bases). The V gene's germline CDR1 is SGHAT and CDR2 FQNNGV. The V end was cut by 4 bases, the J end by 11 bases, with 17 bases between. The CDR3 is 14 amino acids.

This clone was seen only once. This CDR3 is CASSHLGDYTEAFF. In nucleotides, the CDR3 is TGTGCCAGCAGTCACCTCGGGGATTACACTGAAGCTTTCTTT. The rearrangement uses TRBV25-1 and TRBJ1-1; D call uncertain. Germline assignment: CDR1 MGHDK and CDR2 SYGVNS. Trimming shortened V by 5 bases and J by 3 bases, and 13 bases separated the two germline ends. The CDR3 is made up of 14 amino acids.

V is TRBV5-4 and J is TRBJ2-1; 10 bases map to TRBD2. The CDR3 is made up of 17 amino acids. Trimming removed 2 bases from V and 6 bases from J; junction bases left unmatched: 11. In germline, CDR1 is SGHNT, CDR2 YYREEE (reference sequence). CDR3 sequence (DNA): TGTGCCAGCAGCTTCCTAGAGCGGGAGGGCCCAAGCAATGAGCAGTTCTTC. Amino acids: CASSFLEREGPSNEQFF.

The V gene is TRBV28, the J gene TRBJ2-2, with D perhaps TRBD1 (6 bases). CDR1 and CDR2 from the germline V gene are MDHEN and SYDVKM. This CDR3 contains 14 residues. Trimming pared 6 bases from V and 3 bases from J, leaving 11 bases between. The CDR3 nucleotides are TGTGCCAGCAGCCGAGGGGGTTACACCGGGGAGCTGTTTTTT. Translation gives CASSRGGYTGELFF.

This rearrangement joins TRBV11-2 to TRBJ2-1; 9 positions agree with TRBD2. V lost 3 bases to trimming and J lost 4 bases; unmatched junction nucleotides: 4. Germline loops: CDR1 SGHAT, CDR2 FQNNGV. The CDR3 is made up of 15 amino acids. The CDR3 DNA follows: TGTGCCAGCAGCTTCCGGACTAGCGCATACAATGAGCAGTTCTTC. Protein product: CASSFRTSAYNEQFF.

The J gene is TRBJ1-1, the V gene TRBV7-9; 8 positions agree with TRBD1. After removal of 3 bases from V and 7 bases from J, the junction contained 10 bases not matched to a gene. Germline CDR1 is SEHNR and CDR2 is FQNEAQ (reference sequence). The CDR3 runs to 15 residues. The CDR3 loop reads CASSFILGDRSEAFF. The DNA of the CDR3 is TGTGCCAGCAGCTTCATCCTGGGGGACAGGAGTGAAGCTTTCTTT.

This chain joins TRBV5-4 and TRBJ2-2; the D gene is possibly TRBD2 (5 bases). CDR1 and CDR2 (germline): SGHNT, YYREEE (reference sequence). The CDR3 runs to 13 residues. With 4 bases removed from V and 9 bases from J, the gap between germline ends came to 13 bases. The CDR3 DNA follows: TGTGCCAGCAGCCAAACTAGGAGCCGGGAGCTGTTTTTT. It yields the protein CASSQTRSRELFF.

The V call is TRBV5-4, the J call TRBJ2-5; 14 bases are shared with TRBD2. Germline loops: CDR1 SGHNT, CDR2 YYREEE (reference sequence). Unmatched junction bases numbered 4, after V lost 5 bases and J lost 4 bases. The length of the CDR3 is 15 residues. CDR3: CASRQTSGRGETQYF. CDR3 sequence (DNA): TGTGCCAGCAGACAGACTAGCGGGAGGGGAGAGACCCAGTACTTC.

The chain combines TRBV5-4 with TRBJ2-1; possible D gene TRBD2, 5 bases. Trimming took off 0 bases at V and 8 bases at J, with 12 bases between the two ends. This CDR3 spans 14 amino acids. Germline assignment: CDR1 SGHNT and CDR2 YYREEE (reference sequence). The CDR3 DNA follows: TGTGCCAGCAGCTTGGATACTAGTAATGATGAGCAGTTCTTC. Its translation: CASSLDTSNDEQFF.

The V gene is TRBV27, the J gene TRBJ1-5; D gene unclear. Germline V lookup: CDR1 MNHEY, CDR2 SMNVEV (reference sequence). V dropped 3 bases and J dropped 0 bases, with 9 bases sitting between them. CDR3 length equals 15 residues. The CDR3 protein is CASSFKSDSNQPQHF. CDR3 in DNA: TGTGCCAGCAGTTTCAAGTCCGATAGCAATCAGCCCCAGCATTTT.

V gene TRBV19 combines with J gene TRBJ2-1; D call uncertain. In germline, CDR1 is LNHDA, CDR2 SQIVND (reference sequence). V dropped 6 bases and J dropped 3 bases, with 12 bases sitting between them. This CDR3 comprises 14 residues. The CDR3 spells CASSLGRSYNEQFF. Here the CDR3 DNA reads TGTGCCAGTAGCCTTGGCAGGAGCTACAATGAGCAGTTCTTC. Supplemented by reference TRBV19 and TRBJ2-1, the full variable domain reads DGGITQSPKYLFRKEGQNVTLSCEQNLNHDAMYWYRQDPGQGLRLIYYSQIVNDFQKGDIAEGYSVSREKKESFPLTVTSAQKNPTAFYLCASSLGRSYNEQFFGPGTRLTVL.

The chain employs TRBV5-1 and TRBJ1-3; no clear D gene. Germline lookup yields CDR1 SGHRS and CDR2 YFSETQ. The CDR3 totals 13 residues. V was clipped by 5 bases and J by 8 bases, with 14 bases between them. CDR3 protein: CASSFGPGDTIYF. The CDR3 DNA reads TGCGCCAGCAGTTTTGGCCCCGGGGACACCATATATTTT.

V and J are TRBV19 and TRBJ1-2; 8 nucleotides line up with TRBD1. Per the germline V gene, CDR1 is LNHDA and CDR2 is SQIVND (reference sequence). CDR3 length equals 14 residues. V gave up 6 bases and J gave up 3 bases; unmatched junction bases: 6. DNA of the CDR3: TGTGCCAGTAGGGACAGGGCCGTGGACTATGGCTACACCTTC. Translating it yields CASRDRAVDYGYTF.

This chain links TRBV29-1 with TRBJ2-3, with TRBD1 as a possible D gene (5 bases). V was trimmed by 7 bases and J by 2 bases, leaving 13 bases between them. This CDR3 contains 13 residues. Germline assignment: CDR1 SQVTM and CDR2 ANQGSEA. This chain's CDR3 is CSAPWGSTDTQYF. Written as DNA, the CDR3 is TGCAGCGCCCCGTGGGGCTCCACAGATACGCAGTATTTT.

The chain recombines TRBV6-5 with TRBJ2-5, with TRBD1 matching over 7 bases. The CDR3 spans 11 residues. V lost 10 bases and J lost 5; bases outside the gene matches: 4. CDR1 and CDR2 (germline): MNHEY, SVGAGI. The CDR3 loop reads CAISRGETQYF. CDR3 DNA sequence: TGTGCCATCTCCAGGGGGGAGACCCAGTACTTC.

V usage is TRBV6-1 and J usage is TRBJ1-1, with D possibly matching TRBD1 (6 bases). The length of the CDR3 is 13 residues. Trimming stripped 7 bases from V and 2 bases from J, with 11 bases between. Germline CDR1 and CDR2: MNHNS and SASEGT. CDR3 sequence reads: CASNLQGNTEAFF. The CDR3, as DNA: TGTGCCAGCAATCTACAGGGAAACACTGAAGCTTTCTTT.

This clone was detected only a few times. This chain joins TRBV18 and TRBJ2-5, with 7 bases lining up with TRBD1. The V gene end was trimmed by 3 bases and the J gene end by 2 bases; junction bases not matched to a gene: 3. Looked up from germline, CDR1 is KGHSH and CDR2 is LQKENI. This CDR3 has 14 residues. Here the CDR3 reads CASSPGQQQETQYF. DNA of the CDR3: TGTGCCAGCTCACCGGGACAGCAGCAAGAGACCCAGTACTTC.

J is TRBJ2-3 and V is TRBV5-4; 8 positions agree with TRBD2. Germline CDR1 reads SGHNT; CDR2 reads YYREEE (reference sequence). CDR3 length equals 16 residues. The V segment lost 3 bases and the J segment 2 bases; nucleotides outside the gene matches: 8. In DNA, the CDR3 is TGTGCCAGCAGCTGGGAACTAGCGGTATCCACAGATACGCAGTATTTT. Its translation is CASSWELAVSTDTQYF.

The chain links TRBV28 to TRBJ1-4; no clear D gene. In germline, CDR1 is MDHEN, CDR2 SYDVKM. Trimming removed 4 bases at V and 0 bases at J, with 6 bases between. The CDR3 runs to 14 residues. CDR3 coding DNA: TGTGCCAGCAGTTCTGTTGCAACTAATGAAAAACTGTTTTTT. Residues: CASSSVATNEKLFF.

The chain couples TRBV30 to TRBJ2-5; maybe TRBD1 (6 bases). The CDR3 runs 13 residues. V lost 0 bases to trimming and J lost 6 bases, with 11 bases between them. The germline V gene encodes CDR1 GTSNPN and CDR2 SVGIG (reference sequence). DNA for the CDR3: TGTGCCTGGAGTGTACCAGGGGTCAAGACCCAGTACTTC. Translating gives CAWSVPGVKTQYF.

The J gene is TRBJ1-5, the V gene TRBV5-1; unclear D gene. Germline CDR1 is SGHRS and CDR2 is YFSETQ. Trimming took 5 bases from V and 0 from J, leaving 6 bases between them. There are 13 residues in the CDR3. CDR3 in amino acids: CASRATSNQPQHF. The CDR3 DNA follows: TGCGCCAGCAGGGCCACTAGCAATCAGCCCCAGCATTTT.

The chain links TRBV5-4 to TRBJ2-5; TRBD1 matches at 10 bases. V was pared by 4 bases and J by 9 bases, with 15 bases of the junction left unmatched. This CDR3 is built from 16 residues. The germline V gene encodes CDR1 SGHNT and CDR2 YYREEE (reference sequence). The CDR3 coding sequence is TGTGCCAGCAGCGGGCCACCGGGACAGGGGTGGGGGGCCCAGTACTTC. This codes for CASSGPPGQGWGAQYF.